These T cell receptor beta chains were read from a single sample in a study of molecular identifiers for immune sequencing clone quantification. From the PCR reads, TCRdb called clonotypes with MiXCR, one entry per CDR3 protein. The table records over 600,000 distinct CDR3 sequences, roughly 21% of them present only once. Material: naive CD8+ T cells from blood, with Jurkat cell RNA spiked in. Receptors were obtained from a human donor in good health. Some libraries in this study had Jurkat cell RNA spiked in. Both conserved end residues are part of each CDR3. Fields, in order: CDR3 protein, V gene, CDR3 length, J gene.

CASSWGTGVSNEQSF TRBV5-3 15 TRBJ2-1
CASSSLGGPGEQFF TRBV11-2 14 TRBJ2-1
CASSYGIYTTGELFF TRBV19 15 TRBJ2-2
CSVEALKGGPDMRSSSSYEQYF TRBV29-1 22 TRBJ2-7
CASTTGREETQYF TRBV12-3/TRBV12-4 13 TRBJ2-5
CASSGEASAQASSYEQYF TRBV9 18 TRBJ2-7
CASGYTGTGVNEQFF TRBV12-5 15 TRBJ2-1
CASSPLRGIYGVDTEAFF TRBV7-9 18 TRBJ1-1
CASSDFGTGADTRYF TRBV10-1 15 TRBJ2-3
CSARDPTGINYGYTF TRBV20-1 15 TRBJ1-2
CASSQDSGQGIYEQYF TRBV4-3 16 TRBJ2-7
CASSSPGQGNYEQYF TRBV7-9 15 TRBJ2-7
CASSQPDVSSYEQYF TRBV5-4 15 TRBJ2-7
CSANTGGSGNTIYF TRBV29-1 14 TRBJ1-3
CASRRDKSNYGYTF TRBV4-3 14 TRBJ1-2
CSARLTGILYGYTF TRBV20-1 14 TRBJ1-2
CASSLVQGAYIYGYTF TRBV5-8 16 TRBJ1-2
CASSLAGRGYGELFF TRBV7-2 15 TRBJ2-2
CASSPPLGGETEAFF TRBV28 15 TRBJ1-1
CASSDQGQGDEQYF TRBV13 14 TRBJ2-7
CASSLAGLAGNEQFF TRBV7-2 15 TRBJ2-1
CASSPPGTSGIYNEQFF TRBV7-9 17 TRBJ2-1
CASSSRAGGGTYEQYF TRBV7-8 16 TRBJ2-7
CATSDRRLAGGRAGELFF TRBV24-1 18 TRBJ2-2
CASSQEGYSYEQYF TRBV4-1 14 TRBJ2-7